These 9 T cell receptor beta chains were all obtained from the same sample, sequenced in a study of T cell changes during pregnancy in multiple sclerosis (dated by TCRdb to about 2019). Receptor amplification or capture employed the immunoSEQ multiplex PCR assay. TCRdb took over this immuneACCESS table, retaining in-frame rearrangements with V and J assigned. Such tables are incomplete; in checked studies, under half of the missing clones stem from an unresolved V gene, and the remainder is unexplained. The sample table shows around 40,000 clones, and just over 90% are seen once. 0.5% to 0.75% of the sample belongs to the ten largest clones. The sequencing used CD4+ T cells from peripheral blood mononuclear cells, collected in the third trimester of pregnancy. The receptors here all came from a female donor with multiple sclerosis, enrolled in a pregnancy study.

V gene TRBV4-1 combines with J gene TRBJ2-1; 7 positions match TRBD2. The CDR3 is made up of 15 amino acids. CDR1 is MGHRA, CDR2 YSYEKL, per germline. Trimming took 2 bases from V and 9 from J; bases not matched to a gene: 10. CDR3 amino acids: CASSQLMGLLGEQFF. In DNA, the CDR3 is TGCGCCAGCAGCCAATTAATGGGACTACTAGGTGAGCAGTTCTTC.

The J gene is TRBJ2-7, the V gene TRBV15, with 10 bases fitting TRBD2. CDR1 LNHNV and CDR2 YYDKDF come from the germline V gene (reference sequence). CDR3 length: 15 residues. After removal of 0 bases from V and 6 bases from J, the junction contained 5 bases not matched to a gene. CDR3: CATSRDSGRFSEQYF. In DNA, the CDR3 is TGTGCCACCAGCAGAGATAGCGGGAGGTTTAGCGAGCAGTACTTC.

This chain connects TRBV27 to TRBJ2-7; 12 bases fit TRBD1. The CDR3 extends over 18 amino acids. V lost 5 bases, J lost 3 bases, and 14 bases stayed unmatched. Germline values: CDR1 MNHEY, CDR2 SMNVEV (reference sequence). Written as DNA, the CDR3 is TGTGCCAGCAGTCCCCTCCCTCCCGGGACAGGGGGCTACTACGAGCAGTACTTC. This gives the protein CASSPLPPGTGGYYEQYF.

The rearrangement joins TRBV6-6 to TRBJ2-7, with 7 bases lining up with TRBD2. V was clipped by 7 bases and J by 4 bases; unmatched bases: 10. This CDR3 contains 14 residues. Germline V CDR1 and CDR2: MNHNY, SVGAGI (reference sequence). The CDR3 is CASTPGGMSYEQYF. CDR3 nucleotides: TGTGCCAGCACCCCCGGGGGGATGAGTTACGAGCAGTACTTC.

The chain employs TRBV2 and TRBJ2-1, with TRBD2 matching 12 bases. There are 14 residues in the CDR3. CDR1 and CDR2 (germline): SNHLY, FYNNEI. Trimming took 7 bases from V and 5 from J; bases not matched to a gene: 3. This chain's CDR3 is CASNRLAGDNEQFF. CDR3 sequence (DNA): TGTGCCAGCAACAGACTAGCGGGGGACAATGAGCAGTTCTTC.

The J gene is TRBJ1-1, the V gene TRBV7-8, with D maybe TRBD1 (6 bases). The V end lost 2 bases, the J end lost 4 bases, and 14 bases lay between the germline ends. From germline, CDR1 is SGHVS and CDR2 FQNEAQ. This CDR3 is built from 15 residues. CDR3 DNA: TGTGCCAGCAGCTTACCCCGTATAGGGGGCACTGAAGCTTTCTTT. It translates to CASSLPRIGGTEAFF.

This chain uses TRBV5-5 with TRBJ2-1; 8 nucleotides align to TRBD2. J lost 8 bases, V lost 4 bases, and 14 bases had no gene match. The germline V gene encodes CDR1 SGHKS and CDR2 YYEKEE (reference sequence). CDR3 length: 16 residues. CDR3 sequence reads: CASSPVGTGGVDEQFF. CDR3 sequence (DNA): TGTGCCAGCAGCCCGGTAGGGACCGGGGGGGTGGATGAGCAGTTCTTC.

V is TRBV6-1 and J is TRBJ2-7; possibly TRBD2 for D (6 bases). The CDR3 extends over 13 amino acids. Germline assignment: CDR1 MNHNS and CDR2 SASEGT. The ends were cut back, 3 bases at V and 8 bases at J, with 14 bases in the middle. This CDR3 is CASSDLASYKQYF. Here the CDR3 DNA reads TGTGCCAGCAGTGATCTAGCGAGTTACAAGCAGTACTTC.

The chain employs TRBV7-2 and TRBJ1-1; 7 bases map to TRBD1. The CDR3 totals 11 residues. Trimming cost V 5 bases and J 6 bases; bases outside gene matches: 0. CDR1 and CDR2 from the germline V gene are SGHTA and FQGNSA. CDR3 amino acids: CASSDRAEAFF. CDR3 DNA sequence: TGTGCCAGCAGCGACAGGGCTGAAGCTTTCTTT.